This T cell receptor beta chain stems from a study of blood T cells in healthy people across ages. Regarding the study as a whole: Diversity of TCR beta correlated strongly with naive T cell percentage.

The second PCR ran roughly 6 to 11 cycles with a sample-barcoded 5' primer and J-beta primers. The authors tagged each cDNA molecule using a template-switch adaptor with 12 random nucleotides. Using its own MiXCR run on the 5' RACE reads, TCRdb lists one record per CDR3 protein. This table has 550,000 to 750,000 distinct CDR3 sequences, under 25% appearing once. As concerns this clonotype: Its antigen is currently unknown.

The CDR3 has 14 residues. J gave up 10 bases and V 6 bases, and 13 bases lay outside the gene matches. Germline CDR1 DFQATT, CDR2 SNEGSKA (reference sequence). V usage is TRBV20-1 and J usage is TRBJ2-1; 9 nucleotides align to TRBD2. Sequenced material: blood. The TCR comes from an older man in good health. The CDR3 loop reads CSAPPGLARGEQFF. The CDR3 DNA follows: TGCAGTGCGCCTCCGGGACTAGCAAGGGGGGAGCAGTTCTTC.